The clone carrying this T cell receptor beta chain appeared a few times. This entry is derived from a study of CDR3 diversity in severe acne. TCRdb re-derived calls from the PCR reads in MiXCR, one entry per CDR3 protein. The sample has over 70,000 distinct CDR3 sequences, over 40% seen once. CDR1 is KGHDR, CDR2 SFDVKD, per germline. The CDR3 runs to 15 residues. Trimming cost V 4 bases and J 4 bases, with 15 bases left between them. This chain joins TRBV24-1 and TRBJ1-2, with a weak D call TRBD1 (5 bases). Material: blood. The TCR sequence derives from a male donor in good health, without acne. CDR3 in DNA: TGTGCCACCAGTGAACCTCTGGGACGGACCTATGGCTACACCTTC. Amino acid sequence: CATSEPLGRTYGYTF.